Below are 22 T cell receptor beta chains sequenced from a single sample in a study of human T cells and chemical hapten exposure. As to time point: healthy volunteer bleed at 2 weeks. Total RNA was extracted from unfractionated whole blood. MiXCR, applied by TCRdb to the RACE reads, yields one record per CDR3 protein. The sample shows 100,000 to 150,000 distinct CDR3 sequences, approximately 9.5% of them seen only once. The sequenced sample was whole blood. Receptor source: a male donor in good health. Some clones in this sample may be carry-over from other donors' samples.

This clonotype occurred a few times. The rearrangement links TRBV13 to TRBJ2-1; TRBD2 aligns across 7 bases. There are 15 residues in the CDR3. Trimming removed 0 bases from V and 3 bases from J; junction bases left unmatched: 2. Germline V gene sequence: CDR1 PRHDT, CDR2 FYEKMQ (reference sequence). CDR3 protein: CASSLGSGIYNEQFF. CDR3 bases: TGTGCCAGCAGCTTAGGCAGCGGGATCTACAATGAGCAGTTCTTC. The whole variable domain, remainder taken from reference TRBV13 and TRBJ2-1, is AAGVIQSPRHLIKEKRETATLKCYPIPRHDTVYWYQQGPGQDPQFLISFYEKMQSDKGSIPDRFSAQQFSDYHSELNMSSLELGDSALYFCASSLGSGIYNEQFFGPGTRLTVL.

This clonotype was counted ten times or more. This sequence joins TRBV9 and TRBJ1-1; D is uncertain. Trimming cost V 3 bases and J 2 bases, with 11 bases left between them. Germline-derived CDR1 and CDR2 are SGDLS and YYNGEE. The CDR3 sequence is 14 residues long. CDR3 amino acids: CASSGPQQNTEAFF. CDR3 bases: TGTGCCAGCAGCGGACCACAGCAAAACACTGAAGCTTTCTTT.

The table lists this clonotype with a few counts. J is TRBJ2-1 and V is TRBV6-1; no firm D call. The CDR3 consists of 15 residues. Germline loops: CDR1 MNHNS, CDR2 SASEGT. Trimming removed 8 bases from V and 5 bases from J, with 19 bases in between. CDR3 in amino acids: CASASGVWSNNEQFF. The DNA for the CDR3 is TGTGCCAGCGCGAGTGGGGTATGGTCTAACAATGAGCAGTTCTTC.

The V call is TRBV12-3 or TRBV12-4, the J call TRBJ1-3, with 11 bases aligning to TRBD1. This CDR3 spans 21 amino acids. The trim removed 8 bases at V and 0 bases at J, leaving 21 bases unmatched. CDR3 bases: TGTGCCAGCCTAGAACGTCGGACAGGGGGCATTGGTTCCGACTCTGGAAACACCATATATTTT. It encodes CASLERRTGGIGSDSGNTIYF.

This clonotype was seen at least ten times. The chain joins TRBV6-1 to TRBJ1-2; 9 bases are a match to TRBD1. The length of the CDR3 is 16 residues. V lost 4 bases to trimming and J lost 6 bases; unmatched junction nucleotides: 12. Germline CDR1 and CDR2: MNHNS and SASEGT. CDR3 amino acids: CASSGRGTGWSDGYTF. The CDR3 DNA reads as TGTGCCAGCAGTGGGCGCGGGACAGGGTGGTCGGATGGCTACACCTTC.

CDR3 nucleotides: TGCGCCAGCAGCCCCCAGGGGGCCGGGACCCAGGAAAACATTCAGTACTTC. As protein: CASSPQGAGTQENIQYF. This chain links TRBV4-1 with TRBJ2-4, with TRBD1 matching over 8 bases. This CDR3 has 17 amino acids. The V and J ends lost 4 bases and 5 bases, in that order; junction bases with no gene match: 13. From germline, CDR1 is MGHRA and CDR2 YSYEKL.

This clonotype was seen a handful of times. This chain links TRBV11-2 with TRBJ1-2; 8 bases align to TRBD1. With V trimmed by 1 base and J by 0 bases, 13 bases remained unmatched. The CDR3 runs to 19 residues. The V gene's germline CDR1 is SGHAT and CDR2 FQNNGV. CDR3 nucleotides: TGTGCCAGCAGCTTAGGGACAGGGCGAAGTAGGGGTTCTAACTATGGCTACACCTTC. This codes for CASSLGTGRSRGSNYGYTF.

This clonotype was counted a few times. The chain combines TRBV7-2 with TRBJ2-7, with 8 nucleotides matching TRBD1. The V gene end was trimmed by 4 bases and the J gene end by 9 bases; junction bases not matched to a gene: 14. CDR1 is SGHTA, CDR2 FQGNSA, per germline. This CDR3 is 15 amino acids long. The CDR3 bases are TGTGCCAGCAGCTCTTTCCGGGACAGGACGCTGGGGCAGTACTTC. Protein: CASSSFRDRTLGQYF.

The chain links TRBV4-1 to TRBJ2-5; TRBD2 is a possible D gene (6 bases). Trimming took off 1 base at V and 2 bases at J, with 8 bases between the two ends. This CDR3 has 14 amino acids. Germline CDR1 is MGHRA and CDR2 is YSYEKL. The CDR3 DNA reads TGCGCCAGCAGCCAAGCTGGGACTCAAGAGACCCAGTACTTC. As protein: CASSQAGTQETQYF.

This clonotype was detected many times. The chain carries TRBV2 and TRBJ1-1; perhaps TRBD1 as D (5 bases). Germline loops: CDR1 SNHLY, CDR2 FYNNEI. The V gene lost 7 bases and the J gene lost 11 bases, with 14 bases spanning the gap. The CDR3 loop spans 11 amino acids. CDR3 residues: CASTTWGEAFF. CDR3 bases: TGTGCCAGCACCACTTGGGGGGAGGCTTTCTTT.

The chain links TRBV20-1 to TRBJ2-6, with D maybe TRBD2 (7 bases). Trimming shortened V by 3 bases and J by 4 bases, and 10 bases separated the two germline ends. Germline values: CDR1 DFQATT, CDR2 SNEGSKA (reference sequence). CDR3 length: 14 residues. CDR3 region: CSASRGAGANVLTF. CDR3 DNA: TGCAGTGCTAGTCGGGGGGCCGGGGCCAACGTCCTGACTTTC.

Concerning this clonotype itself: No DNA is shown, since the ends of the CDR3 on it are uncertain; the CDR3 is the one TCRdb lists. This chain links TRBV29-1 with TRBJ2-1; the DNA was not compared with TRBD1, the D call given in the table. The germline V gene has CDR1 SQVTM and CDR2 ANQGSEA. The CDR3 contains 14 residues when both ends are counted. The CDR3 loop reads CGVGSGTGRNEQLF.

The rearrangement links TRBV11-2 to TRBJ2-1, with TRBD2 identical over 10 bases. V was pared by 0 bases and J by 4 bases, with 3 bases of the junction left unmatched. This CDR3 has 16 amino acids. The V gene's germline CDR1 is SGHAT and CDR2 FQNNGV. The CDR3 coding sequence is TGTGCCAGCAGCTTAGATGGACTAGCGGCATACAATGAGCAGTTCTTC. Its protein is CASSLDGLAAYNEQFF. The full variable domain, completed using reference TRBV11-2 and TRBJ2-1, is EAGVAQSPRYKIIEKRQSVAFWCNPISGHATLYWYQQILGQGPKLLIQFQNNGVVDDSQLPKDRFSAERLKGVDSTLKIQPAKLEDSAVYLCASSLDGLAAYNEQFFGPGTRLTVL.

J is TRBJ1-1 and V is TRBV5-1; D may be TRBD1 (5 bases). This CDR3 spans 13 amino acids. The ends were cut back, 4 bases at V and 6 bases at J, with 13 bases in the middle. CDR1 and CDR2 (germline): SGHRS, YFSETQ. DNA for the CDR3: TGCGCCAGCAGCAAGGGACCAGACTCTGAAGCTTTCTTT. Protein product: CASSKGPDSEAFF.

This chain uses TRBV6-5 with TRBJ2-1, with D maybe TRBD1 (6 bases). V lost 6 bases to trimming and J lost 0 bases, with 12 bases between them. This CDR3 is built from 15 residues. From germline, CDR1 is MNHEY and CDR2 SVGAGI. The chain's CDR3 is CASSLGQSSYNEQFF. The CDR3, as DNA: TGTGCCAGCAGCCTCGGACAGAGCTCCTACAATGAGCAGTTCTTC.

Written as DNA, the CDR3 is TGCGCCAGCAGCCAGGCTAGCGGGAGGGCCTACGAGCAGTACTTC. Residues: CASSQASGRAYEQYF. J is TRBJ2-7 and V is TRBV4-1, with 12 bases that match TRBD2. The CDR3 consists of 15 residues. The ends lost 3 bases at V and 2 bases at J; junction bases unmatched: 2. Per germline, CDR1 MGHRA and CDR2 YSYEKL.

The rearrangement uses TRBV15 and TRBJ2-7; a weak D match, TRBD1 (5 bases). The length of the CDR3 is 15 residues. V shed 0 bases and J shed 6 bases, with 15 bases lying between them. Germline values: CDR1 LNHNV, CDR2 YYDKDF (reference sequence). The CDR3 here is CATSRDPGRVGEQYF. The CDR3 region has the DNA TGTGCCACCAGCAGAGATCCGGGCAGGGTCGGCGAGCAGTACTTC.

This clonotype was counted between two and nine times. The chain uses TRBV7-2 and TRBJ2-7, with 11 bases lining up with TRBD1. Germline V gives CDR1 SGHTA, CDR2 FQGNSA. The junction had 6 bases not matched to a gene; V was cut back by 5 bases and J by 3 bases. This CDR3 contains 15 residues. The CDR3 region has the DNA TGTGCCAGCAGCCTGGACAGGGGGCCGGTCTACGAGCAGTACTTC. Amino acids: CASSLDRGPVYEQYF.

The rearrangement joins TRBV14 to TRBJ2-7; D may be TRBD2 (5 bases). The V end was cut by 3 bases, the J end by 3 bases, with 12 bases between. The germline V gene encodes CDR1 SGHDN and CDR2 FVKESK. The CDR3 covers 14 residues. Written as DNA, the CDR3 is TGTGCCAGCAGCCACCGTCGGGGAAACTACGAGCAGTACTTC. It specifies CASSHRRGNYEQYF.

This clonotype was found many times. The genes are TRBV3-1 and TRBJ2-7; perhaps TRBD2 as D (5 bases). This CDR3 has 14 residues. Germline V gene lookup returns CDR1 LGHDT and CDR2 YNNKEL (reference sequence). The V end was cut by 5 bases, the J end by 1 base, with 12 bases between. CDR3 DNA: TGTGCCAGCAGCGCACGGACTCAATCCTACGAGCAGTACTTC. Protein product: CASSARTQSYEQYF.

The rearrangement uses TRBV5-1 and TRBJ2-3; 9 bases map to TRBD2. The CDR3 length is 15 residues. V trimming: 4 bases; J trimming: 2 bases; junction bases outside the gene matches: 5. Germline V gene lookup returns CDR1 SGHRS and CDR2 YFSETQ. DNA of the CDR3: TGCGCCAGCAGCCTTAGCGGGGGTGTCACAGATACGCAGTATTTT. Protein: CASSLSGGVTDTQYF.

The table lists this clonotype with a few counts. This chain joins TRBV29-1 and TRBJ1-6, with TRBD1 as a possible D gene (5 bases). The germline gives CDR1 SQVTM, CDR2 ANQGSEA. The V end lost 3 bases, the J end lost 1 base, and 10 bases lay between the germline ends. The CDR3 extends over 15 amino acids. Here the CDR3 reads CSVELQDSYNSPLHF. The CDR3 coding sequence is TGCAGCGTTGAGCTACAGGATTCCTATAATTCACCCCTCCACTTT.